The present entry profiles one T cell receptor (beta chain) with its context. Its specificity is unknown. These data belong to a study of T cells in localized non-small cell lung cancer. Study findings and constraints: Within adjacent lung there appeared a median around 60 of the top 100 tumor clones. Uninvolved adjacent lung had the highest recorded T cell clonality, with tumor below it.

Produced via immunoSEQ multiplex PCR; TCRdb's table is partial and in-frame only. The sample has more than 15,000 clones; approximately 84% are singletons. Germline V CDR1 and CDR2: SGHTA, FQGNSA. The V and J ends lost 6 bases and 9 bases respectively, with 12 bases between them. The CDR3 contains 13 residues. This chain uses TRBV7-2 with TRBJ1-6; TRBD1 might be the D (5 bases). The clonotype was recovered from a male donor aged 60 or over with stage I lung adenocarcinoma. The material sequenced was peripheral blood, taken before any cancer treatment. Here the CDR3 reads CASRRMRGSPLHF. The DNA for the CDR3 is TGTGCCAGCAGAAGAATGAGGGGTTCACCCCTCCACTTT.